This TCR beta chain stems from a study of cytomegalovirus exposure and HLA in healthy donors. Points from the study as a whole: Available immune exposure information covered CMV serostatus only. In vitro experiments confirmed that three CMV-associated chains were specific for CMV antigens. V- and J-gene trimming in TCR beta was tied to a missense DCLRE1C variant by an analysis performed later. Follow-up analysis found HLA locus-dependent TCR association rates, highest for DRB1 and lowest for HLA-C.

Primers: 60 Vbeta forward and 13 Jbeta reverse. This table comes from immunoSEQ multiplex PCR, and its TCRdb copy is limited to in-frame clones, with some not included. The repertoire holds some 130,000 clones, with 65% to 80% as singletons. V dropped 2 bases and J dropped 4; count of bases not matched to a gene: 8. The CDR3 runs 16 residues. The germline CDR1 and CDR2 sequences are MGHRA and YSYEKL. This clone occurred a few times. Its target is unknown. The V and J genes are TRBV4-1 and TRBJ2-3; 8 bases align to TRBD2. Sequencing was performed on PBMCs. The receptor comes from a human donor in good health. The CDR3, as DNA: TGCGCCAGCAGCCAAAGACCCGGGGGGGCATCAGATACGCAGTATTTT. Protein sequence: CASSQRPGGASDTQYF.